This T cell receptor (beta chain) appears in the sequencing data of a study of cytomegalovirus exposure and HLA in healthy donors. Study summary: Around 76% of 350 to 400 genotyped donors fell in the Caucasian-associated ancestry cluster.

The primer mix had 60 Vbeta and 13 Jbeta primers. Assay: immunoSEQ multiplex PCR; the TCRdb copy retains only in-frame clones and omits some. The sample shows some 120,000 clones, approximately 8.7% of them seen only once. Looked up from germline, CDR1 is GTSNPN and CDR2 is SVGIG (reference sequence). This CDR3 has 12 residues. V was cut by 1 base and J by 11 bases, with 14 bases left in between. The receptor comes from a man in his forties in good health and CMV-seronegative. Sequenced input: PBMCs. The V and J genes are TRBV30 and TRBJ1-1; D might be TRBD1 (6 bases). The CDR3 nucleotides are TGTGCCTGGAGTGCAAGAGCAGGGGAGGCTTTCTTT. Translating gives CAWSARAGEAFF.